This T cell receptor beta chain was recorded in a study of blood T cell repertoires in COVID-19. For the study at large: PBMCs, B-cell-depleted T cells, or T cells were the source of the cDNA or gDNA that made up the material.

Per the study methods: Amplified reference gene primers provided the basis for estimating nucleated cell counts. Clones were sequenced by immunoSEQ multiplex PCR, and TCRdb holds only the in-frame ones, with some missing. That table supplies the V and J calls and clone size; D and trimming were determined from the DNA. The sample shows about 62,000 clones, more than 80% of them seen only once. Germline V CDR1 and CDR2: SQVTM, ANQGSEA. The V gene lost 5 bases and the J gene lost 1 base, with 7 bases spanning the gap. The CDR3 has 12 residues. The rearrangement links TRBV29-1 to TRBJ2-3; TRBD1 is a possible D gene (5 bases). This clonotype originated in a woman of 80 years or more with acute or convalescent COVID-19. The source material was peripheral blood. The CDR3 sequence is CSVRGGTDTQYF. In DNA form, the CDR3 reads TGCAGCGTTAGGGGCGGCACAGATACGCAGTATTTT.